This record concerns one T cell receptor beta chain sequence. It was with a sample-barcoded 5' primer and a J-beta primer mix that a second PCR of roughly 7 to 12 cycles was run. TCRdb reprocessed the 5' RACE reads via MiXCR and lists one record per CDR3 protein. The sample includes about 680,000 distinct CDR3 sequences, around 49% of them seen just once. Trimming took off 0 bases at V and 12 bases at J, with 12 bases between the two ends. Per the germline V gene, CDR1 is LGHDT and CDR2 is YNNKEL (reference sequence). The CDR3 length is 13 residues. The data are from a study of blood T cells in healthy people across ages.

The TCR originated in a woman aged 55 to 70 in good health. The chain has TRBV3-1 and TRBJ2-4; a possible D gene is TRBD2 (6 bases). The sequencing input was blood. The CDR3 spells CASSQDWGSGQYF. The CDR3 bases are TGTGCCAGCAGCCAAGATTGGGGTAGCGGTCAGTACTTC. The full variable domain, its missing parts supplied by reference TRBV3-1 and TRBJ2-4, is DTAVSQTPKYLVTQMGNDKSIKCEQNLGHDTMYWYKQDSKKFLKIMFSYNNKELIINETVPNRFSPKSPDKAHLNLHINSLELGDSAVYFCASSQDWGSGQYFGAGTRLSVL.